This T cell receptor beta chain was obtained from a study of Tregs in tolerant kidney transplant recipients. Per the germline V gene, CDR1 is MDHEN and CDR2 is SYDVKM. The CDR3 sequence is 16 residues long. V lost 4 bases to trimming and J lost 2 bases, with 15 bases between them. Method: immunoSEQ multiplex PCR; TCRdb's copy keeps in-frame clones and lacks some. The sample carries 70,000 to 95,000 clones, less than 95% recorded once. Unstimulated regulatory T cells (CD4+CD25+CD127-), CD4+CD25- non-regulatory cells, CD4 and CD8 cells were FACS-sorted from thawed PBMCs. Sequences were derived from Tregs from blood, sampled before the transplant. The chain combines TRBV28 with TRBJ1-5; D may be TRBD1 (6 bases). The origin of this receptor is a human donor who received a combined kidney and bone marrow transplant. CDR3 DNA sequence: TGTGCCAGCAGTTCGACCACAGGGATGGGCAATCAGCCCCAGCATTTT. Its protein is CASSSTTGMGNQPQHF.